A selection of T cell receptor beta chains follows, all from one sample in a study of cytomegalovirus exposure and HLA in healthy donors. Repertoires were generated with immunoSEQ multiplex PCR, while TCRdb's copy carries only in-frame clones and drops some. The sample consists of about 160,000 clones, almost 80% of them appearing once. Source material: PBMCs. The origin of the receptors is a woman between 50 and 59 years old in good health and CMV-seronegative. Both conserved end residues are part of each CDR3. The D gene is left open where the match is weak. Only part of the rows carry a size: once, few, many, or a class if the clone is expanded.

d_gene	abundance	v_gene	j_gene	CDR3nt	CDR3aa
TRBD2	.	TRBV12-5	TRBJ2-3	TGTGCTAGTGGTTTGGGGACCTTGGGACTAGCGGGGGCCAGGGATACGCAGTATTTT	CASGLGTLGLAGARDTQYF
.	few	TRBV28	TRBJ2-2	TGTGCCAGCAGTCCGGGGGACAGCGCAGCCGGGGAGCTGTTTTTT	CASSPGDSAAGELFF
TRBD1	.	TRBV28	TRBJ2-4	TGTGCCAGCAGTCCCCGACAGGGTCAAGCCTTAGCCAAAAACATTCAGTACTTC	CASSPRQGQALAKNIQYF
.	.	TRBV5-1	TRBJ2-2	TGCGCCAGCAGCCAACTGGAAGCGAGAAACACCGGGGAGCTGTTTTTT	CASSQLEARNTGELFF
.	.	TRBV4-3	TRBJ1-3	TGCGCCAGCAGCCAAGATCTGCGGGAGTCCGTCTCTGGAAACACCATATATTTT	CASSQDLRESVSGNTIYF
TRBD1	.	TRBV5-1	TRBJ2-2	TGCGCCAGCAGCCCGGGGACAGTCGCGAACACCGGGGAGCTGTTTTTT	CASSPGTVANTGELFF
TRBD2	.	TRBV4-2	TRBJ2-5	TGTGCCAGTAAGGGGAGGGGAGAGACCCAGTACTTC	CASKGRGETQYF
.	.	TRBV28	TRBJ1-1	TGTGCCAGCAGTCCCTCCCTAGGTGTAGCTTTCTTT	CASSPSLGVAFF
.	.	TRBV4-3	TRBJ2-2	TGCGCCAGCAGCCAAGCGGGGGGGACAGGGATCGCCGGGGAGCTGTTTTTT	CASSQAGGTGIAGELFF
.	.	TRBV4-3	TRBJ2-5	TGCGCCAGCAGCGAACCGGGACAAGGGCTATCCCAAGAGACCCAGTACTTC	CASSEPGQGLSQETQYF
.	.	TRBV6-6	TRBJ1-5	TGTGCCAGCGCCTCTGCGGGGGATAGCAATCAGCCCCAGCATTTT	CASASAGDSNQPQHF
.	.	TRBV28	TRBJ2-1	TGTGCCAGCAGTCCTTCCCGCCCCGGCGGTGAGCAGTTCTTC	CASSPSRPGGEQFF
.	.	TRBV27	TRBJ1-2	TGTGCCAGCAGTTACAGGGATGTTAGTGGCTACACCTTC	CASSYRDVSGYTF
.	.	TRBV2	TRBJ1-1	TGTGCCAGCACCAGAGGGGGGGTTATGAACACTGAAGCTTTCTTT	CASTRGGVMNTEAFF
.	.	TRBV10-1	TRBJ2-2	TGCGCCAGCAGTGACCCGTGGGCGCGTAACGGGGAGCTGTTTTTT	CASSDPWARNGELFF
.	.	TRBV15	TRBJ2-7	TGTGCCACCGGGCAGACCTACGAGCAGTACTTC	CATGQTYEQYF
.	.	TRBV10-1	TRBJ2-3	TGCGCCAGCAGTAAGACCGGGACAGATACGCAGTATTTT	CASSKTGTDTQYF
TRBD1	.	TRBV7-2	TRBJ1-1	TGTGCCAGCAGCGTCCGAACAGGGGGGAACGCTGAAGCTTTCTTT	CASSVRTGGNAEAFF
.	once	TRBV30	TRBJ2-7	TGTGCCTGGAGTGATTGGGATCCGGCTAGCGTCTCAACCTACGAGCAGTACTTC	CAWSDWDPASVSTYEQYF
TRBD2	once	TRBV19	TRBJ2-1	TGTGCCAGTAGTATCGGGACTAGCGGGAGGGATGAGCAGTTCTTC	CASSIGTSGRDEQFF
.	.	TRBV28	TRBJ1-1	TGTGCCAGCAGTTTTTCCCCGGGGAAAACAGGGCCCGAAGCTTTCTTT	CASSFSPGKTGPEAFF
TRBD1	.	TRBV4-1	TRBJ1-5	TGCGCCAGCAGCCCGACAGGGGCTCCTGTATATAGCAATCAGCCCCAGCATTTT	CASSPTGAPVYSNQPQHF
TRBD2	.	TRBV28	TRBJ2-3	TGTGCCAGCAGTTTATGGGGGGTTGTACCGCTAGCGGGCGCAGATACGCAGTATTTT	CASSLWGVVPLAGADTQYF
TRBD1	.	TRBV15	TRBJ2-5	TGTGCCACCAGCAGAGGGCCCCTACAGGGGAGAGAGACCCAGTACTTC	CATSRGPLQGRETQYF
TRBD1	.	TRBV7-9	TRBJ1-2	TGTGCCAGCAGCTTCTACGGGACAGGGAGGAATAACTATGGCTACACCTTC	CASSFYGTGRNNYGYTF
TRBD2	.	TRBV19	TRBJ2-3	TGTGCCAGTAGCCTTCTGTGGGGGACTAGCGGGGGGTTCACAGATACGCAGTATTTT	CASSLLWGTSGGFTDTQYF
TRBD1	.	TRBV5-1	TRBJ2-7	TGCGCCAGCAGCTTGGGGGACAGTGTGTCACGGTACGAGCAGTACTTC	CASSLGDSVSRYEQYF
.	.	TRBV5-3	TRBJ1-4	TGTGCCAGAAGCTTGGTGAAGCCTACTAATGAAAAACTGTTTTTT	CARSLVKPTNEKLFF
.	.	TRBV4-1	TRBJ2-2	TGCGCCAGCCGACTAGGCAACACCGGGGAGCTGTTTTTT	CASRLGNTGELFF
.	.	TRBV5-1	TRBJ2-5	TGCGCCAGCACCAGGGGGGCGCAGGGGCAAGAGACCCAGTACTTC	CASTRGAQGQETQYF
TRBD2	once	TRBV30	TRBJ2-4	TGTGCCTGGAGCGGAAGCGGGAGTCGGAACATTCAGTACTTC	CAWSGSGSRNIQYF
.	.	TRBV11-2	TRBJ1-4	TGTGCCAGCAGCTCGACGACAGCAACTAATGAAAAACTGTTTTTT	CASSSTTATNEKLFF
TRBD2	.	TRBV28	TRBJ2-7	TGTGCCAGCAGACTCCTAACTAGCGCTTCCTACGAGCAGTACTTC	CASRLLTSASYEQYF
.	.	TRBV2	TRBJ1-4	TGTGCCAGCAGTAAGGGCGGGAATGAAAAACTGTTTTTT	CASSKGGNEKLFF
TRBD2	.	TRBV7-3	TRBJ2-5	TGTGCCAGCAGCATAGCGGGAGGGTGGGAGACCCAGTACTTC	CASSIAGGWETQYF
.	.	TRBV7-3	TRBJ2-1	TGTGCCAGCAGCTTAGACACAGGAGCCTACAATGAGCAGTTCTTC	CASSLDTGAYNEQFF
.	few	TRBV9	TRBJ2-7	TGTGCCAGTTCCCGGACTCCCTCCTACGAGCAGTACTTC	CASSRTPSYEQYF
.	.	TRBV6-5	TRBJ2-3	TGTGCCAGCAGTTACCGTTCAGCCGCCGGGGCAGATACGCAGTATTTT	CASSYRSAAGADTQYF
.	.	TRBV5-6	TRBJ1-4	TGTGCCAGCAGCTTGGGACAGTCGGGTCTCAGGGGAAAACTGTTTTTT	CASSLGQSGLRGKLFF
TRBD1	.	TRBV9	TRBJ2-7	TGTGCCAGCAGCGTTGGGACAGGAAACTACGAGCAGTACTTC	CASSVGTGNYEQYF
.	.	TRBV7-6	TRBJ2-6	TGTGCCAGCAGCCTGTACTCTGGGGCCAACGTCCTGACTTTC	CASSLYSGANVLTF
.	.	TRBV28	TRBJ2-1	TGTGCCAGCAGCTCCGGACAGAGATACAATGAGCAGTTCTTC	CASSSGQRYNEQFF
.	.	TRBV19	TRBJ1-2	TGTGCCAGTACCACTACAGGGCTCCTTGGCTACACCTTC	CASTTTGLLGYTF
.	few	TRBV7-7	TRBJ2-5	TGTGCCAGCTCCGAAGGCGGGGGCGGGGAGACCCAGTACTTC	CASSEGGGGETQYF
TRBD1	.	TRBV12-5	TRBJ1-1	TGTGCTAGTGGTTTTACAGGGGCAAGGGTCGCTTTCTTT	CASGFTGARVAFF